This TCR beta chain was sequenced for a study of blood T cells in healthy people across ages. Study summary: Template switching caught about one barcoded beta molecule for each two T cells.

This clonotype was counted a few times. Its antigen remains unidentified. Study-wide points: In long-lived donors, naive CD4+ cell counts and diversity exceeded those of aged donors.

A second 7 to 11 cycle PCR used barcoded and J-beta primers. Every sample gave at least 3 million paired-end reads containing CDR3. TCRdb used MiXCR to reprocess the 5' RACE reads, holding one entry per CDR3 protein. The sample carries fewer than 800,000 distinct CDR3 sequences, around 20% recorded once. J gave up 6 bases and V 1 base, and 7 bases lay outside the gene matches. The CDR3 length is 15 residues. The V gene's germline CDR1 is MNHEY and CDR2 SVGAGI. What was sequenced was blood. This sequence was found in a man between 65 and 80 years old in good health. The chain recombines TRBV6-5 with TRBJ1-2; 8 positions match TRBD1. In nucleotides, the CDR3 is TGTGCCAGCAGTTACTTGATCCAGGGGGCGCATGGCTACACCTTC. Translation gives CASSYLIQGAHGYTF.